Following are 8 T cell receptor beta chains from one sample sequenced in a study of CD8 T cells in ankylosing spondylitis. Their antigen targets remain unknown. Findings and limits, study-wide: In ankylosing spondylitis blood, a motif of about eight highly homologous TCR beta variants appeared characteristic.

TCRdb passed the 5' RACE reads through MiXCR, listing each CDR3 protein once. The sample has more than 650,000 distinct CDR3 sequences, about an eighth seen once. The specimen was blood, either unsorted or a sorted T cell fraction (not recorded which). Receptor source: a male donor with ankylosing spondylitis.

This chain connects TRBV2 to TRBJ2-6; 9 positions agree with TRBD2. This CDR3 is 18 amino acids long. V lost 7 bases, J lost 0 bases, and 10 bases stayed unmatched. The germline V gene has CDR1 SNHLY and CDR2 FYNNEI. The CDR3 sequence is CASKTTGLASSGANVLTF. In nucleotides, the CDR3 is TGTGCCAGCAAAACAACCGGACTAGCGAGCTCTGGGGCCAACGTCCTGACTTTC.

There are a few counts of this clonotype. This rearrangement joins TRBV12-3 or TRBV12-4 to TRBJ1-5, with 8 bases identical to TRBD1. With V trimmed by 6 bases and J by 2 bases, 6 bases remained unmatched. This CDR3 is built from 15 residues. The CDR3 loop is CASSTDRARNQPQHF. In DNA, the CDR3 is TGTGCCAGCAGCACGGACAGGGCTCGCAATCAGCCCCAGCATTTT.

Only a few counts were recorded for this clonotype. The chain couples TRBV7-2 to TRBJ1-5; D unclear. The CDR3 loop spans 14 amino acids. From germline, CDR1 is SGHTA and CDR2 FQGNSA. V was cut by 5 bases and J by 7 bases, with 15 bases left in between. This chain's CDR3 is CASSPDWAGQPQHF. The CDR3 nucleotides are TGTGCCAGCAGCCCTGACTGGGCGGGCCAGCCCCAGCATTTT.

This clonotype was recorded a few times. The rearrangement joins TRBV6-2 or TRBV6-3 to TRBJ2-5; 8 bases map to TRBD1. CDR3 size: 15 residues. The trim removed 2 bases at V and 4 bases at J, leaving 6 bases unmatched. Germline V CDR1 and CDR2: MNHEY, SVGEGT. In DNA, the CDR3 is TGTGCCAGCAGTTACCCAGGACAGGGTCGAGAGACCCAGTACTTC. It encodes CASSYPGQGRETQYF.

This clonotype has a handful of counts. The chain couples TRBV7-3 to TRBJ2-1; TRBD1 aligns across 8 bases. The CDR3 loop spans 15 amino acids. Germline V gene lookup returns CDR1 SGHTA and CDR2 FQGTGA. Losses at the gene ends were 2 bases for V and 5 bases for J; bases not matched to a gene: 5. Written as DNA, the CDR3 is TGTGCCAGCAGCTTATTTGGACAGGGTGACAATGAGCAGTTCTTC. This gives the protein CASSLFGQGDNEQFF.

This clonotype turned up a few times. The chain recombines TRBV7-8 with TRBJ1-2, with D uncertain. The CDR3 length is 14 residues. V was shortened by 5 bases and J by 5 bases, with 15 bases between the two germline ends. Germline V lookup: CDR1 SGHVS, CDR2 FQNEAQ. The CDR3 sequence is CASSGYGVFYGYTF. CDR3 bases: TGTGCCAGCAGCGGTTATGGGGTTTTTTATGGCTACACCTTC.

This clonotype has a handful of counts. The chain employs TRBV7-2 and TRBJ2-7; a possible D gene is TRBD2 (5 bases). The CDR3 loop spans 14 amino acids. CDR1 SGHTA and CDR2 FQGNSA come from the germline V gene. Trimming took off 11 bases at V and 7 bases at J, with 24 bases between the two ends. The DNA for the CDR3 is TGTGCCGAAACTACGAATCGGGGAGATCGGGAGCAGTACTTC. Translation gives CAETTNRGDREQYF.

This clonotype has ten or more counts. This sequence joins TRBV28 and TRBJ1-5; TRBD1 matches 10 bases. Trimming took 4 bases from V and 6 from J; bases not matched to a gene: 3. The germline CDR1 and CDR2 sequences are MDHEN and SYDVKM. CDR3 size: 14 residues. The CDR3 bases are TGTGCCAGCAGTTCCGGGACAGGGGTTCAGCCCCAGCATTTT. Protein: CASSSGTGVQPQHF.